This T cell receptor beta chain was profiled in a study of CD4 T cells in relation to SARS-CoV-2 and coronaviruses. Study-wide background: Controls used an HIV-1 Nef peptide pool or no peptide.

The method was immunoSEQ multiplex PCR; TCRdb's version includes in-frame clones alone and lacks a portion of them. The data hold 25,000 to 35,000 clones, with approximately 75% observed a single time. Trimming removed 4 bases at V and 4 bases at J, with 8 bases between. The germline V gene encodes CDR1 PRHDT and CDR2 FYEKMQ (reference sequence). The CDR3 runs 12 residues. Before the COVID-19 pandemic, during about 2010-2018, CD4+ T cells were taken from unexposed donors. The cells were cultured for around ten days before CD4+ T cells were isolated. Unexposed-donor CD4+ T cells were probed with SARS-CoV-2 S/N and four cold-coronavirus spikes, cells permitting. PBMCs were plated at fewer than 2.5 million per well in IL-2-containing medium. About this clone itself: Its antigen is unidentified.

The sequenced material came from CD4+ T cells from PBMCs, cultured in vitro. The receptor was derived from a human donor in good health. The V gene is TRBV13, the J gene TRBJ2-7, with D maybe TRBD1 (5 bases). CDR3 DNA sequence: TGTGCCAGCAGCTCCTACAGGTACGAGCAGTACTTC. Its protein is CASSSYRYEQYF.